These 31 T cell receptor beta chains were all obtained from the same sample, sequenced in a study of CDR3 diversity in severe acne. Via MiXCR, TCRdb re-called the PCR reads, giving one row per CDR3 protein. The sample shows over 100,000 distinct CDR3 sequences, roughly half of them seen only once. The sequencing input was blood. The receptors here all came from a male donor with acne.

The table lists this clonotype with a few counts. This sequence joins TRBV7-2 and TRBJ2-7; D call uncertain. The V and J ends lost 4 bases and 7 bases respectively, with 8 bases between them. The germline gives CDR1 SGHTA, CDR2 FQGNSA. The CDR3 is 11 residues long. The CDR3 sequence: CASSSPREQYF. The CDR3 bases are TGTGCCAGCAGCTCCCCACGGGAGCAGTACTTC.

This clonotype occurred a few times. The gene calls are TRBV7-8 and TRBJ2-1, with D maybe TRBD2 (6 bases). Trimming shortened V by 4 bases and J by 4 bases, and 17 bases separated the two germline ends. CDR1 and CDR2 (germline): SGHVS, FQNEAQ. The CDR3 is 16 amino acids. The CDR3 here is CASSSFGASAYNEQFF. CDR3 coding DNA: TGTGCCAGCAGCTCCTTCGGGGCTAGCGCGTACAATGAGCAGTTCTTC.

Turning to this clonotype: The conserved closing phenylalanine or tryptophan is absent in this CDR3, likely reflecting a read error. This sequence joins TRBV7-2 and TRBJ1-6; D is perhaps TRBD1 (5 bases). The V gene's germline CDR1 is SGHTA and CDR2 FQGNSA. The CDR3 contains 12 residues. Trimming removed 1 base from V and 10 bases from J, with 5 bases in between. The CDR3 loop reads CASSLGGSPLHL. In DNA, the CDR3 is TGTGCCAGCAGCTTAGGGGGCTCACCCCTCCACCTT.

For this clonotype: Its ends do not fully match the called genes, so a read error is possible. The chain carries TRBV15 and TRBJ2-5, with 7 bases aligning to TRBD2. The CDR3 has 17 amino acids. The germline CDR1 and CDR2 sequences are LNHNV and YYDKDF (reference sequence). The CDR3 loop is CATGRVKGLTGQETQYF. The CDR3 region has the DNA TGTGCCACCGGCAGAGTCAAGGGACTAACGGGGCAAGAGACCCAGTACTTC. The full variable domain, rest sourced from reference TRBV15 and TRBJ2-5, is DAMVIQNPRYQVTQFGKPVTLSCSQTLNHNVMYWYQQKSSQAPKLLFHYYDKDFNNEADTPDNFQSRRPNTSFCFLDIRSPGLGDTAMYLCATGRVKGLTGQETQYFGPGTRLLVL.

V and J are TRBV2 and TRBJ1-5; unclear D gene. The CDR3 runs 15 residues. CDR1 and CDR2 (germline): SNHLY, FYNNEI. Trimming removed 2 bases at V and 3 bases at J, with 11 bases between. The CDR3 DNA is TGTGCCAGCAGTGAATTCGCCCCAGACAATCAGCCCCAGCATTTT. As protein: CASSEFAPDNQPQHF. The full variable domain, completed using reference TRBV2 and TRBJ1-5, is EPEVTQTPSHQVTQMGQEVILRCVPISNHLYFYWYRQILGQKVEFLVSFYNNEISEKSEIFDDQFSVERPDGSNFTLKIRSTKLEDSAMYFCASSEFAPDNQPQHFGDGTRLSIL.

This clonotype appeared many times. A junction end diverges from the germline sequence, so it may reflect a read error. The V and J genes are TRBV29-1 and TRBJ2-7, with 8 positions matching TRBD1. Germline CDR1 SQVTM, CDR2 ANQGSEA. This CDR3 contains 10 residues. This CDR3 reads CSPSRQGRAF. CDR3 nucleotides: TGCAGCCCATCTCGACAGGGGCGCGCCTTC.

Concerning this clonotype itself: Since the CDR3 does not end with the conserved phenylalanine or tryptophan, this likely comes from a read error. The DNA is left out, because the CDR3 cannot be placed on it with certainty; the CDR3 is given as TCRdb lists it. This sequence joins TRBV20-1 and TRBJ2-2; the D segment call TRBD2 is taken from the table without a DNA check. The CDR3 spans 15 amino acids, including both terminal residues. Looked up from germline, CDR1 is DFQATT and CDR2 is SNEGSKA (reference sequence). The CDR3 sequence is CSAKGLAGAGGELFS.

V usage is TRBV10-3 and J usage is TRBJ2-7; D is perhaps TRBD1 (5 bases). Germline-derived CDR1 and CDR2 are ENHRY and SYGVKD. The CDR3 runs 13 residues. V lost 0 bases and J lost 7, with 10 bases in between. CDR3 sequence: CAISESQDNEQYV. The CDR3 coding sequence is TGTGCCATCAGTGAGTCACAGGACAATGAGCAGTACGTC.

V is TRBV29-1 and J is TRBJ2-7; 9 bases are a match to TRBD1. The CDR3 has 16 residues. Germline loops: CDR1 SQVTM, CDR2 ANQGSEA. With 0 bases clipped from V and 2 bases from J, the junction kept 8 bases outside the gene matches. CDR3: CSVEEGRTGDTYEQYF. Written as DNA, the CDR3 is TGCAGCGTTGAAGAAGGCAGGACAGGGGACACCTACGAGCAGTACTTC.

This clonotype has at least ten counts. The gene calls are TRBV5-8 and TRBJ2-7; D may correspond to TRBD1 or TRBD2 (5 bases each). The CDR3 consists of 12 residues. The germline V gene encodes CDR1 SGHTS and CDR2 YDEGEE. Trimming stripped 4 bases from V and 3 bases from J, with 8 bases between. The CDR3 coding sequence is TGTGCCAGCAGCCGGGACCTCTACGAGCAGTACTTC. This sequence encodes CASSRDLYEQYF.

At least ten counts were recorded for this clonotype. V gene TRBV6-5 combines with J gene TRBJ2-1; 8 bases map to TRBD2. This CDR3 has 14 residues. Germline V lookup: CDR1 MNHEY, CDR2 SVGAGI. The V and J ends lost 5 bases and 4 bases, in that order; junction bases with no gene match: 4. The CDR3 sequence is CASSRREGYNEQFF. For the CDR3, the DNA is TGTGCCAGCAGTAGACGGGAGGGTTACAATGAGCAGTTCTTC.

The rearrangement joins TRBV19 to TRBJ2-3; TRBD2 aligns across 13 bases. The CDR3 spans 16 residues. V lost 5 bases to trimming and J lost 11 bases; unmatched junction nucleotides: 13. The germline gives CDR1 LNHDA, CDR2 SQIVND (reference sequence). The CDR3 region has the DNA TGTGCCAGTAGTGCGACTAGCGGGAGGTCCTACAATGAGCAGTATTTT. It specifies CASSATSGRSYNEQYF.

The rearrangement joins TRBV15 to TRBJ1-1, with D unclear. This CDR3 is built from 16 residues. Germline CDR1 reads LNHNV; CDR2 reads YYDKDF (reference sequence). V gave up 0 bases and J gave up 0 bases, with 11 bases separating them. The CDR3 loop is CATSRDQHRMNTEAFF. Here the CDR3 DNA reads TGTGCCACCAGCAGAGATCAGCACAGAATGAACACTGAAGCTTTCTTT.

This clonotype has a count of ten or more. V gene TRBV5-8 combines with J gene TRBJ2-1, with D perhaps TRBD1 (5 bases). The CDR3 extends over 12 amino acids. CDR1 is SGHTS, CDR2 YDEGEE, per germline. V was trimmed by 7 bases and J by 7 bases, leaving 12 bases between them. The CDR3 nucleotides read TGTGCCAGCGAGGACAAAGGTAATGAGCAGTTCTTC. Translated, it gives CASEDKGNEQFF.

This clonotype is labeled as medium-sized. Its ends do not fully match the called genes, so a read error is possible. The genes are TRBV6-5 and TRBJ2-5, with 14 bases fitting TRBD2. Germline loops: CDR1 MNHEY, CDR2 SVGAGI. The CDR3 spans 13 residues. The CDR3 loop reads CASRGTSGSNIDF. Written as DNA, the CDR3 is TGTGCCAGCCGCGGGACTAGCGGGAGCAACATCGACTTC.

The chain has TRBV7-2 and TRBJ2-2, with D possibly matching TRBD2 (6 bases). V was trimmed by 5 bases and J by 4 bases, leaving 17 bases between them. Germline CDR1 and CDR2: SGHTA and FQGNSA. This CDR3 is built from 16 residues. DNA of the CDR3: TGTGCCAGCAGCCAAGGGCCCCTAGCGACCACCGGGGAGCTGTTTTTT. The encoded protein is CASSQGPLATTGELFF.

This clonotype has a count of ten or more. The V and J genes are TRBV7-2 and TRBJ2-7; 10 nucleotides agree with TRBD2. Germline CDR1 and CDR2: SGHTA and FQGNSA. Germline trimming cut 1 base from V and 6 bases from J; bases unmatched to any gene: 0. CDR3 length: 13 amino acids. CDR3 protein: CASSLVAGGEQYF. The CDR3 DNA reads TGTGCCAGCAGCTTAGTAGCGGGAGGCGAGCAGTACTTC.

Details on this clonotype: One end of the junction is discordant with germline, which a read error may explain. The rearrangement joins TRBV19 to TRBJ1-1; D is undetermined. Germline V gene sequence: CDR1 LNHDA, CDR2 SQIVND (reference sequence). This CDR3 contains 11 residues. In DNA form, the CDR3 reads TGTGCCAGTAGTTACGGAACTGAAGCTTTATTT. Its protein is CASSYGTEALF.

This chain connects TRBV7-9 to TRBJ2-5; D tentatively fits TRBD1 or TRBD2 (5 bases each). The V gene's germline CDR1 is SEHNR and CDR2 FQNEAQ (reference sequence). This CDR3 has 16 residues. V shed 2 bases and J shed 4 bases, with 17 bases lying between them. CDR3 nucleotide sequence: TGTGCCAGCAGCTTAACCCCGGGGCGTATGGGAGAGACCCAGTACTTC. Its translation: CASSLTPGRMGETQYF.

This clonotype appeared a few times. V and J are TRBV2 and TRBJ1-1; no clear D gene. CDR1 is SNHLY, CDR2 FYNNEI, per germline. The CDR3 extends over 11 amino acids. V was trimmed by 7 bases and J by 5 bases, leaving 8 bases between them. The DNA of the CDR3 is TGTGCCAGCAAGGAGGAAACTGAAGCTTTCTTT. This sequence encodes CASKEETEAFF.

In its sample, this clonotype ranks as medium-sized (0.01 to 0.1%). The chain recombines TRBV24-1 with TRBJ2-7; 9 bases are shared with TRBD2. V lost 9 bases to trimming and J lost 9 bases; unmatched junction nucleotides: 11. This CDR3 is built from 13 residues. Germline loops: CDR1 KGHDR, CDR2 SFDVKD. The CDR3 DNA sequence: TGTGCCACCGAGGGCAGGCTAGCGGGATTGCAGTACTTC. Its translation: CATEGRLAGLQYF.

In this sample, this clonotype turned up many times. The rearrangement joins TRBV3-1 to TRBJ1-2; 8 bases match TRBD1. The V segment lost 2 bases and the J segment 8 bases; nucleotides outside the gene matches: 10. The CDR3 covers 15 residues. Germline values: CDR1 LGHDT, CDR2 YNNKEL (reference sequence). The CDR3 DNA sequence: TGTGCCAGCAGCCAAAGGGGAGGACAGGGAGGAGGCTACACCTTC. Translating it yields CASSQRGGQGGGYTF.

The chain carries TRBV6-1 and TRBJ1-2; 10 bases are shared with TRBD1. The V segment lost 4 bases and the J segment 4 bases; nucleotides outside the gene matches: 6. The germline gives CDR1 MNHNS, CDR2 SASEGT. There are 15 residues in the CDR3. Here the CDR3 DNA reads TGTGCCAGCAGTGTCGTGACAGGGGGCAGCTATGGCTACACCTTC. It codes for CASSVVTGGSYGYTF.

As regards this clonotype: A much larger clone lies a single base off, so this may be a read error. J is TRBJ1-1 and V is TRBV20-1, with D possibly being TRBD1 (5 bases). From germline, CDR1 is DFQATT and CDR2 SNEGSKA (reference sequence). The V and J ends lost 3 bases and 3 bases respectively, with 11 bases between them. This CDR3 spans 13 amino acids. Here the CDR3 reads CSASGGSDTEAFF. The CDR3 region has the DNA TGCAGTGCTAGTGGGGGATCTGACACTGAAGCTTTCTTT.

To note about this clonotype: This clone may be a read error of a much larger clone one base away. This rearrangement joins TRBV19 to TRBJ1-2; tentatively, D is TRBD1 (5 bases). This CDR3 contains 15 residues. Germline V gene data show CDR1 as LNHDA and CDR2 as SQIVND (reference sequence). The CDR3 protein is CASSTRTPANYSYTF. The CDR3 DNA reads as TGTGCCAGTAGTACGAGGACACCCGCTAACTATAGCTACACCTTC. The full variable domain, its missing parts supplied by reference TRBV19 and TRBJ1-2, is DGGITQSPKYLFRKEGQNVTLSCEQNLNHDAMYWYRQDPGQGLRLIYYSQIVNDFQKGDIAEGYSVSREKKESFPLTVTSAQKNPTAFYLCASSTRTPANYSYTFGSGTRLTVV.

The rearrangement uses TRBV25-1 and TRBJ1-1, with TRBD1 matching over 9 bases. Germline-derived CDR1 and CDR2 are MGHDK and SYGVNS. This CDR3 region has 14 residues. V was pared by 7 bases and J by 5 bases, with 8 bases of the junction left unmatched. CDR3: CASTHGTGTTEAFF. In nucleotides, the CDR3 is TGTGCCAGCACCCATGGGACAGGGACAACTGAAGCTTTCTTT.

This clonotype was seen repeatedly, ten times or more. V and J are TRBV7-9 and TRBJ1-6, with TRBD1 identical over 7 bases. Looked up from germline, CDR1 is SEHNR and CDR2 is FQNEAQ (reference sequence). With V trimmed by 5 bases and J by 8 bases, 9 bases remained unmatched. The CDR3 contains 15 residues. The CDR3 nucleotides are TGTGCCAGCAGCGCCACGACAGGGAATTATTCACCCCTCCACTTT. This translates into CASSATTGNYSPLHF.

The CDR3 sequence is CASSLGGEWNYGYTF. CDR3 in DNA: TGTGCCAGCAGCCTAGGAGGGGAGTGGAACTATGGCTACACCTTC. V and J are TRBV11-2 and TRBJ1-2; weak D call: TRBD1 (5 bases). The CDR3 length is 15 residues. Trimming shortened V by 5 bases and J by 2 bases, and 15 bases separated the two germline ends. CDR1 is SGHAT and CDR2 is FQNNGV in the germline V gene.

In this sample, this clonotype turned up many times. The V gene is TRBV19, the J gene TRBJ2-2; D not certain. The CDR3 spans 11 residues. Germline V gene sequence: CDR1 LNHDA, CDR2 SQIVND (reference sequence). V shed 9 bases and J shed 5 bases, with 7 bases lying between them. This CDR3 is CASTRTGELFF. In nucleotides, the CDR3 is TGTGCCAGCACCCGGACCGGGGAGCTGTTTTTT.

The table lists this clonotype with many counts. The V and J genes are TRBV5-1 and TRBJ2-3; 10 positions match TRBD2. V lost 0 bases and J lost 5; bases outside the gene matches: 9. The germline gives CDR1 SGHRS, CDR2 YFSETQ. The CDR3 spans 17 residues. The CDR3 nucleotides are TGCGCCAGCAGCTTGGGTAGGAGCGGGGGGGCCCAAGATACGCAGTATTTT. This translates into CASSLGRSGGAQDTQYF. The full variable domain, rest sourced from reference TRBV5-1 and TRBJ2-3, is KAGVTQTPRYLIKTRGQQVTLSCSPISGHRSVSWYQQTPGQGLQFLFEYFSETQRNKGNFPGRFSGRQFSNSRSEMNVSTLELGDSALYLCASSLGRSGGAQDTQYFGPGTRLTVL.

There are a few counts of this clonotype. The CDR3 is CATSVPQGASTDTQYF. The CDR3 DNA sequence: TGTGCCACCAGCGTCCCACAGGGGGCGAGCACAGATACGCAGTATTTT. The J gene is TRBJ2-3, the V gene TRBV15, with 9 positions matching TRBD1. The CDR3 is made up of 16 amino acids. Germline lookup yields CDR1 LNHNV and CDR2 YYDKDF (reference sequence). The ends lost 5 bases at V and 0 bases at J; junction bases unmatched: 6.